This note documents a single T cell receptor beta chain sequence. The sample is drawn from a study of blood T cell repertoires in COVID-19. Only in-frame clones appear in the TCRdb table, and some are missing; sequencing was by immunoSEQ multiplex PCR. The repertoire holds roughly 92,000 clones, with about nine tenths as singletons. The source is a middle-aged man with acute or convalescent COVID-19. Sample: peripheral blood.

The CDR3 bases are TGTGCCAGCAGCGTAGTGGGCAGCTACACAGATACGCAGTATTTT. This sequence encodes CASSVVGSYTDTQYF. The V gene is TRBV9, the J gene TRBJ2-3, with D hard to call. The length of the CDR3 is 15 residues. Germline CDR1 reads SGDLS; CDR2 reads YYNGEE. Trimming pared 0 bases from V and 2 bases from J, leaving 10 bases between.